This T cell receptor (beta chain) was identified in a study of blood T cell repertoires in COVID-19. Looking at the study overall: COVID-19 samples from acute and convalescent phases originated in the United States, Italy and Spain. PBMCs, B-cell-depleted T cells, or T cells were the source of the cDNA or gDNA that made up the material.

This table comes from immunoSEQ multiplex PCR, and its TCRdb copy is limited to in-frame clones, with some not included. The sample holds about 220,000 clones, roughly 84% seen once. Participant-given clinical history determined each cohort assignment. This clone showed up just once. Relative to the germline gene, one junction end is altered; a read error may explain this. The length of the CDR3 is 13 residues. Per germline, CDR1 SNHLY and CDR2 FYNNEI. This chain links TRBV2 with TRBJ1-1; 9 bases line up with TRBD1. This sequence originates from a woman in her thirties or forties who had recovered from COVID-19. Sequenced: PBMCs or T cells enriched from blood (not recorded which). The DNA for the CDR3 is TGTGCCAGCAGTGGGGACAGGGACACGGAAGCTTTCTTT. It codes for CASSGDRDTEAFF.